A single sample is the source of the 5 T cell receptor beta chains below, sequenced in a study of cytomegalovirus exposure and HLA in healthy donors (dated by TCRdb to about 2017). Receptor amplification or capture employed the immunoSEQ multiplex PCR assay. For the multiplex PCR, a mixture combining 60 forward primers for TCR Vbeta segments and 13 reverse primers for TCR Jbeta segments was used. TCRdb provides this immuneACCESS table in a form limited to in-frame rearrangements. Some clones are lacking; in checked studies, under half of them reflect an unresolved V gene, and why the rest are absent is not known. The sample data list about 52,000 clones, and about three quarters of these were observed just once. Jointly, the top ten make up 2.5% to 3% of the sample. The sequenced material came from PBMCs. Source of these receptors: a young man in good health and CMV-seronegative.

The gene calls are TRBV29-1 and TRBJ1-2, with D maybe TRBD1 (6 bases). Trimming took 7 bases from V and 4 from J, leaving 16 bases between them. CDR3 size: 13 residues. Looked up from germline, CDR1 is SQVTM and CDR2 is ANQGSEA. In DNA, the CDR3 is TGCAGCGGGTTACAGGGTATGGGCTATGGCTACACCTTC. Its protein is CSGLQGMGYGYTF. The full variable domain, rest sourced from reference TRBV29-1 and TRBJ1-2, is SAVISQKPSRDICQRGTSLTIQCQVDSQVTMMFWYRQQPGQSLTLIATANQGSEATYESGFVIDKFPISRPNLTFSTLTVSNMSPEDSSIYLCSGLQGMGYGYTFGSGTRLTVV.

The chain employs TRBV7-3 and TRBJ2-5, with D perhaps TRBD2 (6 bases). The CDR3 extends over 13 amino acids. The V gene lost 2 bases and the J gene lost 5 bases, with 9 bases spanning the gap. Germline V gene lookup returns CDR1 SGHTA and CDR2 FQGTGA. In DNA form, the CDR3 reads TGTGCCAGCAGCTTAGGGGGGTTTGAGACCCAGTACTTC. Translation gives CASSLGGFETQYF.

This clone was counted between two and nine times. The genes are TRBV5-4 and TRBJ1-2, with 9 nucleotides matching TRBD1. Germline V lookup: CDR1 SGHNT, CDR2 YYREEE (reference sequence). V dropped 4 bases and J dropped 1; count of bases not matched to a gene: 8. The CDR3 spans 16 residues. CDR3 coding DNA: TGTGCCAGCAGCAAGGACAGGGGACGATATAACTATGGCTACACCTTC. Its translation: CASSKDRGRYNYGYTF.

The rearrangement uses TRBV28 and TRBJ1-3; TRBD1 aligns across 10 bases. The CDR3 covers 15 residues. Germline lookup yields CDR1 MDHEN and CDR2 SYDVKM. J was trimmed by 4 bases and V by 6 bases; bases with no gene match: 6. CDR3 region: CASSRQGAPGNTIYF. In DNA form, the CDR3 reads TGTGCCAGCAGCCGACAGGGGGCGCCCGGAAACACCATATATTTT.

The chain couples TRBV4-3 to TRBJ2-5; D may be TRBD1 (5 bases). The V and J ends lost 1 base and 4 bases respectively, with 16 bases between them. This CDR3 has 16 residues. Germline values: CDR1 LGHNA, CDR2 YSLEER. The CDR3 loop reads CASSQAPGWNPETQYF. CDR3 nucleotides: TGCGCCAGCAGCCAAGCCCCAGGGTGGAATCCAGAGACCCAGTACTTC.